Listed below are T cell receptor beta chains from one sample, sequenced in a study of blood T cell repertoires in COVID-19. Assay used: immunoSEQ multiplex PCR; TCRdb lists only in-frame clones, some missing. The sample carries 100,000 or so clones, roughly 83% recorded once. The sample was peripheral blood. These receptors originate from a human donor in a cohort sampled during active COVID-19. Both conserved end residues are trimmed from each CDR3.

V gene	J gene	CDR3 length	CDR3 protein
TRBV5-1	TRBJ1-6	12	ASSVGQGNSPLH
TRBV6-2/TRBV6-3	TRBJ1-5	12	ASSYGTGNQPQH
TRBV4-2	TRBJ2-7	11	ASRGQITYEQY
TRBV27	TRBJ1-1	11	ASSLLGTGEAF
TRBV7-9	TRBJ1-4	13	ASSLGQGAHEKLF
TRBV5-1	TRBJ2-7	12	ASSLGDTTYEQY
TRBV4-2	TRBJ2-1	12	ASSQGTWGNEQF
TRBV7-2	TRBJ2-1	13	ASSHPTSSGNEQF
TRBV4-1	TRBJ2-2	13	ASSSSSASTGELF
TRBV21-1	TRBJ1-2	12	ASSNRQGASGYT
TRBV4-1	TRBJ2-7	15	ASSQPLTSGGSYEQY
TRBV6-2/TRBV6-3	TRBJ2-7	16	ASSYLIPGGTGADEQY
TRBV10-3	TRBJ1-2	15	AISERTGGANAYGYT
TRBV10-1	TRBJ2-1	12	ASSTGGSYNEQF
TRBV7-8	TRBJ2-5	14	ASSPRTSGPTETQY
TRBV19	TRBJ1-5	12	ASSIVTGNQPQH
TRBV20-1	TRBJ2-2	13	SASDGGRGTGELF